The entry below describes one T cell receptor (beta chain). The antigen is not known. The sample comes from a study of post-analysis software for immune sequencing data. CDR1 and CDR2 from the germline V gene are SGDLS and YYNGEE. This CDR3 contains 18 residues. The trim removed 1 base at V and 8 bases at J, leaving 11 bases unmatched. Regarding the study as a whole: Controls showed lower frequencies than patients for four to six TRBV segments, and TRBV5-6, TRBV5-1 and TRBV20-1 were among these.

Unique molecular identifiers featured in each of the TCR beta cDNA libraries. A population of about 0.9 to 10 million T cells gave rise to about 500,000 cDNA molecules. TCRdb ran MiXCR on the PCR reads and lists one entry per CDR3 protein. The table has roughly 870,000 distinct CDR3 sequences, under 70% seen once. The chain recombines TRBV9 with TRBJ2-1; 14 nucleotides match TRBD2. Sequencing used blood. This receptor was taken from a girl under 18 with multiple sclerosis. CDR3 coding DNA: TGTGCCAGCAGCGTAACCCTCCGACTAGCGGGAGGGCCGCATGAGCAGTTCTTC. It is translated as CASSVTLRLAGGPHEQFF.